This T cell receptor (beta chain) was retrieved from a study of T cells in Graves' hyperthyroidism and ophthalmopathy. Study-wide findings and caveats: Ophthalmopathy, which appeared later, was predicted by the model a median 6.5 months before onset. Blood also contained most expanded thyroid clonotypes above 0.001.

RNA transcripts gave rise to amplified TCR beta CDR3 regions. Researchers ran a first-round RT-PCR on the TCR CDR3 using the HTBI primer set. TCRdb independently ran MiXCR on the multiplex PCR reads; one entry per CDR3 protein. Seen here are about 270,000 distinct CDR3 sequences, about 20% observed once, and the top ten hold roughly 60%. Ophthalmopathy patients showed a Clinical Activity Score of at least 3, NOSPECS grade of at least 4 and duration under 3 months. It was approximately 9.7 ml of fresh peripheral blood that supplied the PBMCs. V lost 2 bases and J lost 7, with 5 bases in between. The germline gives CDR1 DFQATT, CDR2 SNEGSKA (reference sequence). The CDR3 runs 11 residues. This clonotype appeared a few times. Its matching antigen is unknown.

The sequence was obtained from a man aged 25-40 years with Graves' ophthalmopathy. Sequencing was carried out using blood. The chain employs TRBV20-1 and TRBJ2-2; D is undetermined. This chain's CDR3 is CSARLDGELFF. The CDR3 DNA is TGCAGTGCTAGACTTGACGGGGAGCTGTTTTTT.